This TCR beta chain was profiled in a study of T cell changes during pregnancy in multiple sclerosis. Germline V gene sequence: CDR1 SGDLS, CDR2 YYNGEE. The V gene lost 4 bases and the J gene lost 4 bases, with 11 bases spanning the gap. CDR3 length: 13 amino acids. Libraries were prepared by immunoSEQ multiplex PCR; TCRdb keeps only in-frame clonotypes and omits some of them. The sample records fewer than 75,000 clones, roughly nine tenths being singletons. Sample: peripheral blood, taken in the second trimester of pregnancy. This TCR came from a female donor with multiple sclerosis, enrolled in a pregnancy study. The V and J genes are TRBV9 and TRBJ1-1; D is perhaps TRBD1 (5 bases). CDR3 region: CASSFGGGTEAFF. For the CDR3, the DNA is TGTGCCAGCAGCTTCGGGGGGGGCACTGAAGCTTTCTTT.